This section outlines one TCR beta chain sequence together with its context. As yet, its antigen is unknown. The source of the sample is a study of T cell responses to AZD1222 COVID-19 vaccine. Study findings and constraints: The donor cohort was predominantly white British with a female majority, and clonal diversity may have been underestimated. Regions left unmutated in variants are reportedly the target of nearly half of spike-specific TCRs.

V was pared by 5 bases and J by 4 bases, with 7 bases between. The germline CDR1 and CDR2 sequences are SGHTS and YDEGEE. The CDR3 has 13 amino acids. Analyses pooled second doses at about 4 or about 12 weeks. TCRdb's copy holds only in-frame clones and misses some; the assay was immunoSEQ multiplex PCR. The repertoire holds approximately 140,000 clones, with around 90% as singletons. The sequences come from peripheral blood, collected 28 days after the second AZD1222 dose. This TCR was sampled from an adult who received the AZD1222 COVID-19 vaccine. The chain links TRBV5-8 to TRBJ2-6; D is ambiguous. CDR3 in amino acids: CASRLSGANVLTF. For the CDR3, the DNA is TGTGCCAGCAGACTATCCGGGGCCAACGTCCTGACTTTC.